The 24 T cell receptor beta chains presented below share a single source sample, sequenced in a study of cytomegalovirus exposure and HLA in healthy donors (TCRdb year 2017). The method behind the library was the immunoSEQ multiplex PCR assay. The table was pulled from immuneACCESS by TCRdb, which kept in-frame rearrangements only. Such tables lose some clones; where checked, under half of the loss comes from unresolved V genes, and the rest has no known cause. The table for this sample lists approximately 300,000 clones; 86% of them were counted only once. The ten largest make up about 0.91% of the sample. Sequencing used PBMCs. These receptors were collected from a woman aged 18-30 years in good health and CMV-seronegative.

This chain uses TRBV29-1 with TRBJ2-1; 11 nucleotides agree with TRBD2. The trim removed 7 bases at V and 5 bases at J, leaving 10 bases unmatched. Germline values: CDR1 SQVTM, CDR2 ANQGSEA. The CDR3 runs to 15 residues. DNA of the CDR3: TGCAGCGCAGGATCCGGGACTAGCGGAAACAATGAGCAGTTCTTC. This translates into CSAGSGTSGNNEQFF.

The J gene is TRBJ2-7, the V gene TRBV18; 8 bases agree with TRBD2. Germline CDR1 reads KGHSH; CDR2 reads LQKENI. V gave up 2 bases and J gave up 5 bases; unmatched junction bases: 14. The CDR3 is 17 residues long. CDR3 coding DNA: TGTGCCAGCTCACCAAGTCAAAGCGGGAGAAATTTTAACGAGCAGTACTTC. It is translated as CASSPSQSGRNFNEQYF.

This clone has a single count. The chain recombines TRBV2 with TRBJ2-7; D perhaps matches TRBD2 (5 bases). Trimming removed 9 bases at V and 0 bases at J, with 18 bases between. CDR1 and CDR2 (germline): SNHLY, FYNNEI. The CDR3 runs 15 residues. The CDR3, as DNA: TGTGCCAGTGTAAAGGAGGTCGGGAACTCCTACGAGCAGTACTTC. This codes for CASVKEVGNSYEQYF.

In this sample, this clone turned up a few times. The chain joins TRBV6-5 to TRBJ2-7, with D possibly TRBD2 on 5 matching bases. This CDR3 is built from 13 residues. Trimming removed 6 bases from V and 1 base from J, with 10 bases in between. Germline lookup yields CDR1 MNHEY and CDR2 SVGAGI. The DNA for the CDR3 is TGTGCCAGCAGCGACACTAGGTCCTACGAGCAGTACTTC. Translated: CASSDTRSYEQYF.

This clone was observed a handful of times. The rearrangement joins TRBV19 to TRBJ1-1, with a tentative D call TRBD1 (6 bases). The CDR3 has 12 amino acids. V was clipped by 3 bases and J by 9 bases, with 11 bases between them. Germline CDR1 LNHDA, CDR2 SQIVND (reference sequence). CDR3 DNA sequence: TGTGCCAGTAGTATCGGTACAGGGCAAGCTTTCTTT. It codes for CASSIGTGQAFF.

The J gene is TRBJ2-7, the V gene TRBV20-1; D ambiguous. The V end lost 2 bases, the J end lost 4 bases, and 6 bases lay between the germline ends. The CDR3 contains 11 residues. Germline V lookup: CDR1 DFQATT, CDR2 SNEGSKA (reference sequence). The DNA of the CDR3 is TGCAGTGCTAGATTCGGTTACGAGCAGTACTTC. Translation: CSARFGYEQYF.

This chain joins TRBV2 and TRBJ2-1; D remains ambiguous. Germline-derived CDR1 and CDR2 are SNHLY and FYNNEI. The V end was cut by 4 bases, the J end by 8 bases, with 12 bases between. CDR3 size: 13 residues. The chain's CDR3 is CASSVPLIHEQFF. The CDR3 DNA is TGTGCCAGCAGTGTCCCCCTAATACATGAGCAGTTCTTC.

Written as DNA, the CDR3 is TGTGCCAGTAGTATAGACTATGGACTAGAAACGGATACGCAGTATTTT. It specifies CASSIDYGLETDTQYF. This sequence joins TRBV19 and TRBJ2-3; TRBD2 agrees at 7 bases. With 0 bases clipped from V and 6 bases from J, the junction kept 9 bases outside the gene matches. Germline V gives CDR1 LNHDA, CDR2 SQIVND (reference sequence). The CDR3 length is 16 residues.

The table lists this clone with a few counts. The chain recombines TRBV11-1 with TRBJ2-7, with D uncertain. Germline CDR1 is SGHAT and CDR2 is FQDESV (reference sequence). V was clipped by 5 bases and J by 0 bases, with 8 bases between them. This CDR3 region has 13 residues. The CDR3 DNA sequence: TGTGCCAGCAGCGCAGAATCCTCCTACGAGCAGTACTTC. Protein sequence: CASSAESSYEQYF.

Of note for this clone: The sample holds other DNA sequences that translate to the same CDR3. The chain combines TRBV4-1 with TRBJ2-1; no clear D. Germline V lookup: CDR1 MGHRA, CDR2 YSYEKL. The CDR3 is made up of 11 amino acids. V lost 1 base, J lost 13 bases, and 8 bases lay in between. This chain's CDR3 is CASSQVGRQFF. The CDR3 coding sequence is TGCGCCAGCAGCCAAGTGGGCCGACAGTTCTTC.

The rearrangement uses TRBV28 and TRBJ2-7; 10 nucleotides align to TRBD1. This CDR3 is built from 16 residues. V was clipped by 4 bases and J by 3 bases; unmatched bases: 9. From germline, CDR1 is MDHEN and CDR2 SYDVKM. CDR3 loop: CASSSPPDRGGYEQYF. CDR3 coding DNA: TGTGCCAGCAGTTCCCCCCCGGACAGGGGGGGCTACGAGCAGTACTTC.

V usage is TRBV5-1 and J usage is TRBJ1-1; TRBD1 matches at 11 bases. The length of the CDR3 is 14 residues. V shed 5 bases, J shed 11 bases, and the junction held 11 bases outside the gene matches. CDR1 is SGHRS and CDR2 is YFSETQ in the germline V gene. This CDR3 reads CASRSEGQGVWAFF. The CDR3 bases are TGCGCCAGCAGGTCTGAGGGACAGGGGGTTTGGGCTTTCTTT.

The chain couples TRBV19 to TRBJ2-7; 7 nucleotides align to TRBD1. This CDR3 is built from 13 residues. Trimming at V came to 7 bases and at J to 5 bases, leaving 8 bases not matched to a gene. Germline CDR1 LNHDA, CDR2 SQIVND (reference sequence). CDR3 bases: TGTGCCAGTAACAGGGGCGGAGGAGACGAGCAGTACTTC. This sequence encodes CASNRGGGDEQYF.

V usage is TRBV30 and J usage is TRBJ2-7, with 7 bases aligning to TRBD2. CDR3 length equals 15 residues. CDR1 is GTSNPN and CDR2 is SVGIG in the germline V gene (reference sequence). V was clipped by 2 bases and J by 6 bases; unmatched bases: 13. CDR3 in DNA: TGTGCCTGGAGTAAGATAGCCCGGACTAGAGCCGAGCAGTACTTC. Its translation: CAWSKIARTRAEQYF.

The genes are TRBV19 and TRBJ2-7; 10 bases fit TRBD1. The germline V gene encodes CDR1 LNHDA and CDR2 SQIVND (reference sequence). The CDR3 loop spans 14 amino acids. Germline trimming cut 5 bases from V and 3 bases from J; bases unmatched to any gene: 4. Written as DNA, the CDR3 is TGTGCCAGTAGTCAGACAGGGGGCCTCTACGAGCAGTACTTC. Residues: CASSQTGGLYEQYF. Complete variable domain (other parts from reference TRBV19 and TRBJ2-7): DGGITQSPKYLFRKEGQNVTLSCEQNLNHDAMYWYRQDPGQGLRLIYYSQIVNDFQKGDIAEGYSVSREKKESFPLTVTSAQKNPTAFYLCASSQTGGLYEQYFGPGTRLTVT.

Only one count was recorded for this clone. V and J are TRBV5-1 and TRBJ2-7; perhaps TRBD2 as D (7 bases). Deletions cut 4 bases from V and 1 base from J, with 15 bases between. CDR3 length: 15 residues. The V gene's germline CDR1 is SGHRS and CDR2 YFSETQ. The CDR3 DNA reads TGCGCCAGCAGCATGGGGGCTAGCGGTTCCTACGAGCAGTACTTC. Its translation is CASSMGASGSYEQYF.

The V and J genes are TRBV27 and TRBJ1-1; no clear D. V lost 6 bases, J lost 1 base, and 9 bases lay in between. The germline V gene has CDR1 MNHEY and CDR2 SMNVEV (reference sequence). CDR3 length: 13 residues. CDR3 in DNA: TGTGCCAGCAGCCGGAGGGAGAACACTGAAGCTTTCTTT. It codes for CASSRRENTEAFF.

The chain employs TRBV7-9 and TRBJ2-3; 9 nucleotides line up with TRBD2. After removal of 7 bases from V and 6 bases from J, the junction contained 14 bases not matched to a gene. From germline, CDR1 is SEHNR and CDR2 FQNEAQ (reference sequence). The CDR3 is 16 residues long. DNA for the CDR3: TGTGCCAGCATCGATACTAATAGCGGGAGAGGCGATACGCAGTATTTT. Its translation: CASIDTNSGRGDTQYF.

This clone appeared a few times. The chain employs TRBV30 and TRBJ1-2; TRBD1 matches at 7 bases. The germline gives CDR1 GTSNPN, CDR2 SVGIG (reference sequence). Unmatched junction bases numbered 0, after V lost 5 bases and J lost 3 bases. CDR3 length: 11 amino acids. The CDR3 region has the DNA TGTGCCTGGGGGACAGACTATGGCTACACCTTC. Residues: CAWGTDYGYTF.

J is TRBJ1-1 and V is TRBV29-1; unclear D gene. The CDR3 is 10 residues long. The germline V and J ends were trimmed by 3 bases and 7 bases, with 6 bases remaining between them. From germline, CDR1 is SQVTM and CDR2 ANQGSEA. The CDR3 nucleotides are TGCAGCGTTGATTCGGTTGAAGCTTTCTTT. It is translated as CSVDSVEAFF.

This clone was counted once. The chain carries TRBV27 and TRBJ2-3, with TRBD1 matching 7 bases. This CDR3 is 17 amino acids long. Germline V gene sequence: CDR1 MNHEY, CDR2 SMNVEV (reference sequence). After removal of 7 bases from V and 2 bases from J, the junction contained 15 bases not matched to a gene. For the CDR3, the DNA is TGTGCCAGCACCACTCAGGGGGATTCTCCATACACAGATACGCAGTATTTT. Its translation is CASTTQGDSPYTDTQYF.

The V gene is TRBV5-6, the J gene TRBJ1-4, with D uncertain. In germline, CDR1 is SGHDT, CDR2 YYEEEE. V was shortened by 4 bases and J by 7 bases, with 11 bases between the two germline ends. This CDR3 is built from 13 residues. CDR3 DNA: TGTGCCAGCAGCGGACTTAGGATTGAAAAACTGTTTTTT. Its protein product is CASSGLRIEKLFF. The whole variable domain, filled in from reference TRBV5-6 and TRBJ1-4, reads DAGVTQSPTHLIKTRGQQVTLRCSPKSGHDTVSWYQQALGQGPQFIFQYYEEEERQRGNFPDRFSGHQFPNYSSELNVNALLLGDSALYLCASSGLRIEKLFFGSGTQLSVL.

The chain combines TRBV29-1 with TRBJ2-7, with D unclear. CDR3 size: 13 residues. In germline, CDR1 is SQVTM, CDR2 ANQGSEA. V was trimmed by 4 bases and J by 5 bases, leaving 15 bases between them. CDR3 bases: TGCAGCGTTGGGATAGGAGCTTGGAACGAGCAGTACTTC. It yields the protein CSVGIGAWNEQYF.

This chain links TRBV2 with TRBJ2-7, with 11 bases aligning to TRBD2. The V segment lost 4 bases and the J segment 3 bases; nucleotides outside the gene matches: 8. CDR1 and CDR2 from the germline V gene are SNHLY and FYNNEI. The CDR3 contains 16 residues. In DNA, the CDR3 is TGTGCCAGCAGTGGCCGTCGACTAGCGGGGCTCTACGAGCAGTACTTC. Translated: CASSGRRLAGLYEQYF.